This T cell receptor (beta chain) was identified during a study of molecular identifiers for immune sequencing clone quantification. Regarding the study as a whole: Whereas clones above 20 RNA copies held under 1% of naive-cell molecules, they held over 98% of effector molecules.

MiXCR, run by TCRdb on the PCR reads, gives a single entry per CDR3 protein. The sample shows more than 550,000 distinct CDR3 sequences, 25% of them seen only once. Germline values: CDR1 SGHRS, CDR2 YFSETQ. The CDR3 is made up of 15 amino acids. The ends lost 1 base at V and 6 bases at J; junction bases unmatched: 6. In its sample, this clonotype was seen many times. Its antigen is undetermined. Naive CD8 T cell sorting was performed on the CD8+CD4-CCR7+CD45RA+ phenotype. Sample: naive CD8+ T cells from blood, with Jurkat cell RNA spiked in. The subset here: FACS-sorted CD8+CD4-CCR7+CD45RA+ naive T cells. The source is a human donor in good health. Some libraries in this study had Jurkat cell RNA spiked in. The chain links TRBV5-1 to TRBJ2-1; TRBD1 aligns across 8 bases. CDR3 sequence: CASSLYPGQGNEQFF. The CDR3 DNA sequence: TGCGCCAGCAGCTTGTATCCCGGACAGGGCAATGAGCAGTTCTTC.